The 9 T cell receptor beta chains in this list originate from one sample, sequenced in a study of shared clonotypes between healthy human individuals. The data were produced by immunoSEQ multiplex PCR, yet TCRdb's version contains in-frame clones alone and is incomplete. Found here are millions of clones, approximately 95% of them singletons; the top ten hold 0.39%. Input material: naive CD4+ T cells from PBMCs. Documented subset: CD45RA+ positively selected. The receptors were gathered from a man aged 18 to 29 in good health. Some clones in this sample may be carry-over from other donors' samples.

The chain joins TRBV27 to TRBJ2-1; D is ambiguous. The CDR3 is 13 residues long. The V and J ends lost 4 bases and 2 bases respectively, with 6 bases between them. Per the germline V gene, CDR1 is MNHEY and CDR2 is SMNVEV (reference sequence). The CDR3 is CASSSGPYNEQFF. CDR3 DNA sequence: TGTGCCAGCAGTTCCGGACCCTACAATGAGCAGTTCTTC.

The genes are TRBV18 and TRBJ1-2; 9 nucleotides agree with TRBD1. This CDR3 region has 15 residues. With V trimmed by 4 bases and J by 4 bases, 7 bases remained unmatched. Looked up from germline, CDR1 is KGHSH and CDR2 is LQKENI. In DNA, the CDR3 is TGTGCCAGCTCACGCCGGGACAGGGACTTCTATGGCTACACCTTC. Residues: CASSRRDRDFYGYTF.

The V and J genes are TRBV4-2 and TRBJ2-7; 10 nucleotides line up with TRBD2. The germline V gene encodes CDR1 LGHNA and CDR2 YNFKEQ. The CDR3 spans 18 residues. V trimming: 4 bases; J trimming: 0 bases; junction bases outside the gene matches: 12. CDR3 in amino acids: CASSRGLAVYPTSYEQYF. For the CDR3, the DNA is TGTGCCAGCAGCCGCGGACTAGCGGTTTACCCCACCTCCTACGAGCAGTACTTC.

The rearrangement uses TRBV19 and TRBJ2-5; 8 bases match TRBD2. CDR1 and CDR2 from the germline V gene are LNHDA and SQIVND (reference sequence). Trimming took 6 bases from V and 1 from J; bases not matched to a gene: 22. There are 20 residues in the CDR3. The CDR3 DNA reads as TGTGCCAGTAGCTCGTCTAGGGGCGGGAGGCCTAGGGAACCCCAAGAGACCCAGTACTTC. It translates to CASSSSRGGRPREPQETQYF. Full variable domain (outside the CDR3, taken from reference TRBV19 and TRBJ2-5): DGGITQSPKYLFRKEGQNVTLSCEQNLNHDAMYWYRQDPGQGLRLIYYSQIVNDFQKGDIAEGYSVSREKKESFPLTVTSAQKNPTAFYLCASSSSRGGRPREPQETQYFGPGTRLLVL.

The chain recombines TRBV6-1 with TRBJ1-3; D not certain. Deletions cut 3 bases from V and 0 bases from J, with 9 bases between. Germline CDR1 MNHNS, CDR2 SASEGT. CDR3 length: 15 residues. The CDR3 nucleotides read TGTGCCAGCAGTGAGGCCCCCTACTCTGGAAACACCATATATTTT. Encoded protein: CASSEAPYSGNTIYF.

The chain recombines TRBV30 with TRBJ1-2, with 9 positions matching TRBD1. Looked up from germline, CDR1 is GTSNPN and CDR2 is SVGIG (reference sequence). The CDR3 contains 16 residues. Germline trimming cut 4 bases from V and 4 bases from J; bases unmatched to any gene: 13. The CDR3 sequence is CAWISGTGLLGYGYTF. The CDR3, as DNA: TGTGCCTGGATCTCCGGGACAGGGTTATTGGGCTATGGCTACACCTTC.

The CDR3 nucleotides read TGCGCCAGCAGTGTTTCCGGGGGCTACGAGCAGTACTTC. Its protein product is CASSVSGGYEQYF. The rearrangement links TRBV10-1 to TRBJ2-7, with D maybe TRBD2 (6 bases). Trimming shortened V by 4 bases and J by 3 bases, and 10 bases separated the two germline ends. This CDR3 has 13 residues. Germline V gene lookup returns CDR1 WNHNN and CDR2 SYGVQD (reference sequence).

The chain uses TRBV7-6 and TRBJ2-1; 8 nucleotides match TRBD2. Germline-derived CDR1 and CDR2 are SGHVS and FNYEAQ. The CDR3 contains 17 residues. V lost 1 base, J lost 3 bases, and 8 bases stayed unmatched. CDR3 nucleotides: TGTGCCAGCAGCTTAGACCTAAGCGGGAGCGGCTACAATGAGCAGTTCTTC. Its protein product is CASSLDLSGSGYNEQFF.

Concerning this clone: Within the sample, other DNA sequences also encode this same CDR3. The V gene is TRBV4-2, the J gene TRBJ2-7; a possible D gene is TRBD1 (6 bases). This CDR3 comprises 14 residues. CDR1 is LGHNA and CDR2 is YNFKEQ in the germline V gene. The V and J ends lost 0 bases and 3 bases respectively, with 9 bases between them. The CDR3 loop reads CASSQEGRGYEQYF. In nucleotides, the CDR3 is TGTGCCAGCAGCCAAGAAGGCAGGGGCTACGAGCAGTACTTC.